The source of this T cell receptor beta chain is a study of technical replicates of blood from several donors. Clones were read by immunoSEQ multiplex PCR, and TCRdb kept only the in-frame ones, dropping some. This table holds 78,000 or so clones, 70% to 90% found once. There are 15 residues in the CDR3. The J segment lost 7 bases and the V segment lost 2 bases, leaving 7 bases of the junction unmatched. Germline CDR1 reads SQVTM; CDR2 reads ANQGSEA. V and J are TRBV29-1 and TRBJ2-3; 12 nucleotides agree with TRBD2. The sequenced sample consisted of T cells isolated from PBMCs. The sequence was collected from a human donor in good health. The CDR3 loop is CSVEWASGRANTQYF. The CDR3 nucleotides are TGCAGCGTTGAATGGGCTAGCGGGAGGGCAAATACGCAGTATTTT.